The rows below give T cell receptor beta chains drawn from one sample of a study of identical twins. TCRdb reprocessed the 5' RACE reads via MiXCR and lists one record per CDR3 protein. Of over 600,000 distinct CDR3 sequences listed, approximately 22% are singletons. The data were also submitted as part of a second study, on T cells expressing NK-cell markers.

What was sequenced was PBMCs. All receptors derive from a young woman in good health. Both conserved end residues are part of each CDR3. D genes are given only for firm matches. Where a row states a size, it is once, few, many or the class of an expanded clone; other rows omit it.

TRBV7-8,TRBJ2-7,-,-,TGTGCCAGCAGCTTTGAACGAAGCTCCTACGAGCAGTACTTC,CASSFERSSYEQYF
TRBV20-1,TRBJ1-5,-,-,TGCAGTGCCCTGGACAGTCTTAGCAATCAGCCCCAGCATTTT,CSALDSLSNQPQHF
TRBV3-1,TRBJ2-7,-,-,TGTGCCAGTTCAAAAGAAGGGGTTTGGGGGTACGAGCAGTACTTC,CASSKEGVWGYEQYF
TRBV4-3,TRBJ2-3,few,TRBD1,TGCGCCAGCAGCCAAGGGTGGACGGACAGGGGAGGTAGTGCAGATACGCAGTATTTT,CASSQGWTDRGGSADTQYF
TRBV5-6,TRBJ2-5,-,-,TGTGCCAGCAGCATTCGGACACCCTGGGCGGGTAAGACCCAGTACTTC,CASSIRTPWAGKTQYF
TRBV29-1,TRBJ2-3,many,-,TGCAGCGTTGAGGATCGCCTTACAGATACGCAGTATTTT,CSVEDRLTDTQYF
TRBV2,TRBJ1-5,few,-,TGTGCCAGCAGTGTACAGGGTAGGGGTCAGCCCCAGCATTTT,CASSVQGRGQPQHF
TRBV4-3,TRBJ2-2,few,TRBD2,TGCGCCAGCAGCCAAGATCATGGCGGGAGCATGTTTTTT,CASSQDHGGSMFF
TRBV10-3,TRBJ2-7,-,-,TGTGCCATCAGCCGGGACAAGTGGCTCGAGCAGTACTTC,CAISRDKWLEQYF
TRBV25-1,TRBJ2-4,few,TRBD1,TGTGCCAGCAGTGACCCGAGCCGGGACAGGGAGTACTTC,CASSDPSRDREYF
TRBV27,TRBJ2-7,few,-,TGTGCCAGCAGTTTAGGGACATTAGGAACCTACGAGCAGTACTTC,CASSLGTLGTYEQYF
TRBV5-1,TRBJ2-4,-,-,TGCGCCAGCAGCTTGGAGGGGGGCGTAAACATTCAGTACTTC,CASSLEGGVNIQYF
TRBV6-5,TRBJ2-3,few,-,TGTGCCAGCAGTTACGGGGGAGTGGGATCAGATACGCAGTATTTT,CASSYGGVGSDTQYF
TRBV5-6,TRBJ1-1,few,-,TGTGCCAGCAGCAACGCGTGGGGGGTCAAGTTGAACACTGAAGCTTTCTTT,CASSNAWGVKLNTEAFF
TRBV15,TRBJ2-3,-,-,TGTGCCACCAGCAGAGATCTGCGGGATACGCAGTATTTT,CATSRDLRDTQYF
TRBV14,TRBJ2-1,-,-,TGTGCCAGCAGCCAAGCCAGGGGGGATGAGCAGTTCTTC,CASSQARGDEQFF
TRBV12-3/TRBV12-4,TRBJ2-7,many,TRBD1,TGTGCCAGCAGGAAGACAGGGTCCTACGAGCAGTACTTC,CASRKTGSYEQYF
TRBV5-1,TRBJ2-7,few,-,TGCGCCAGCAGCGCTGGGGACGGGAGCTCCTACGAGCAGTACTTC,CASSAGDGSSYEQYF
TRBV7-9,TRBJ2-1,few,-,TGTGCCAGCAGCCTCCGGGACTGGTACAATGAGCAGTTCTTC,CASSLRDWYNEQFF
TRBV9,TRBJ2-7,-,-,TGTGCCAGCAGCGTAGGTGGCCGGGACATCTATGAGCAGTACTTC,CASSVGGRDIYEQYF
TRBV20-1,TRBJ2-1,-,TRBD2,TGCAGTGCTCTGGGACTAGGGGAAGCGAATGAGCAGTTCTTC,CSALGLGEANEQFF
TRBV15,TRBJ1-5,few,-,TGTGCCACCAGCATACACCATCAGCCCCAGCATTTT,CATSIHHQPQHF
TRBV12-3/TRBV12-4,TRBJ1-6,-,TRBD1,TGTGCCAGCAGTTTCAGGGGGATGGGTTCTAATTCACCCCTCCACTTT,CASSFRGMGSNSPLHF
TRBV5-5,TRBJ1-2,few,-,TGTGCCAGCAGTTACACCTTCTATGGCTACACCTTC,CASSYTFYGYTF
TRBV20-1,TRBJ2-1,few,TRBD1,TGCAGTGCTATGGGTGAAAGACAGGGCTCCTACAATGAGCAGTTCTTC,CSAMGERQGSYNEQFF
TRBV13,TRBJ2-2,few,TRBD1,TGTGCCAGCAGGATTACAGGGGAGAACACCGGGGAGCTGTTTTTT,CASRITGENTGELFF
TRBV19,TRBJ2-7,-,TRBD1,TGTGCCAGTAGTATCCTAGACAGGGGCCATATTTACGAGCAGTACTTC,CASSILDRGHIYEQYF
TRBV6-5,TRBJ2-3,many,-,TGTGCCAGCAGTTACGTCGGCCCCCCGGGCACAGATACGCAGTATTTT,CASSYVGPPGTDTQYF
TRBV20-1,TRBJ2-3,-,TRBD2,TGCAGTGCTATCCTCGGTGGGGGAGGGAGCACAGATACGCAGTATTTT,CSAILGGGGSTDTQYF
TRBV5-5,TRBJ2-3,many,-,TGTGCCAGCAAAGGGCCTAGCACAGATACGCAGTATTTT,CASKGPSTDTQYF
TRBV7-9,TRBJ2-3,-,-,TGTGCCAGCAGCACTTTCGACAGGCCTAGCACAGATACGCAGTATTTT,CASSTFDRPSTDTQYF
TRBV9,TRBJ2-3,few,TRBD2,TGTGCCAGCAGCGTACTAGCGGGGATTAGCACAGATACGCAGTATTTT,CASSVLAGISTDTQYF
TRBV3-1,TRBJ2-7,-,-,TGTGCCAGCAGCCCACGGACAACTACCTACGAGCAGTACTTC,CASSPRTTTYEQYF
TRBV5-1,TRBJ2-3,-,TRBD1,TGCGCCAGCAGCTTGACAGGGGGCGGCGCAGATACGCAGTATTTT,CASSLTGGGADTQYF
TRBV20-1,TRBJ2-7,-,-,TGCAGTGCTAGAGATATCGGGGGCTACGAGCAGTACTTC,CSARDIGGYEQYF
TRBV10-3,TRBJ2-6,many,-,TGTGCCTCTGGGGCCAACGTCCTGACTTTC,CASGANVLTF
TRBV7-9,TRBJ1-1,few,-,TGTGCCAGCAGCCGTTTGGTTGGGGACACTGAAGCTTTCTTT,CASSRLVGDTEAFF
TRBV20-1,TRBJ2-7,few,-,TGCAGTGCTAGGGGGACGGCCGAGAACAACGAGCAGTACTTC,CSARGTAENNEQYF
TRBV20-1,TRBJ2-7,few,TRBD2,TGCAGTGCTATTAGCGGGATTTACGAGCAGTACTTC,CSAISGIYEQYF
TRBV2,TRBJ2-5,-,-,TGTGCCAGCGACGAGCGGCCGGTCGGAGAGACCCAGTACTTC,CASDERPVGETQYF
TRBV5-6,TRBJ2-1,few,TRBD2,TGTGCCAGCAGGCCGGGACTAGCGGGAGTGAATGAGCAGTTCTTC,CASRPGLAGVNEQFF
TRBV15,TRBJ1-2,few,-,TGTGCCACCAGCAGAGATCTCGAGACACTCTATGGCTACACCTTC,CATSRDLETLYGYTF
TRBV5-1,TRBJ2-3,-,TRBD2,TGCGCCAGCAAGGGACTAGCGGGGGCTAGCACAGATACGCAGTATTTT,CASKGLAGASTDTQYF
TRBV12-3/TRBV12-4,TRBJ2-5,many,-,TGTGCCAGCAGTCGAATGTTAGAGACCCAGTACTTC,CASSRMLETQYF
TRBV20-1,TRBJ2-1,few,-,TGCAGTGCCGGAAGGACAATTAACCATGAGCAGTTCTTC,CSAGRTINHEQFF
TRBV15,TRBJ2-1,once,-,TGTGCCACCAGCAGAGGGGACGGCCGGGACGATGAGCAGTTCTTC,CATSRGDGRDDEQFF
TRBV24-1,TRBJ2-1,few,-,TGTGCCACCAGTGGTGGTGGTTTCGGTAACAATGAGCAGTTCTTC,CATSGGGFGNNEQFF
TRBV27,TRBJ2-7,once,TRBD2,TGTGCCAGCAGTTCTCAGCGGGGCTACGAGCAGTACTTC,CASSSQRGYEQYF
TRBV7-9,TRBJ2-3,few,TRBD2,TGTGCCAGCAGCCTCAAGACTCTAGCGGGGGGCACAGATACGCAGTATTTT,CASSLKTLAGGTDTQYF
TRBV5-1,TRBJ2-1,many,TRBD2,TGCGCCAGCAGCTCAGGGACTAGCGGGAGGGAAAATTTCGATGAGCAGTTCTTC,CASSSGTSGRENFDEQFF
TRBV7-8,TRBJ1-1,-,-,TGTGCCAGCAGCTTCAGAAGCAGGAACACTGAAGCTTTCTTT,CASSFRSRNTEAFF
TRBV20-1,TRBJ2-3,-,-,TGCAGTGCTAGAGGGGAGTCCACAGATACGCAGTATTTT,CSARGESTDTQYF
TRBV12-3/TRBV12-4,TRBJ2-3,-,TRBD1,TGTGCCAGCAGTGGGGTGACAGGGAACACAGATACGCAGTATTTT,CASSGVTGNTDTQYF
TRBV20-1,TRBJ1-5,few,-,TGCAGTGTGGGTGGGGGGCATAGTCAGCCCCAGCATTTT,CSVGGGHSQPQHF
TRBV28,TRBJ2-7,few,-,TGTGCCAGCAAGTCCTTCGGTAGCGGAGGGTACGAGCAGTACTTC,CASKSFGSGGYEQYF
TRBV20-1,TRBJ2-7,-,-,TGCAGTGCTAGAGAGGAGTTGACCTACGAGCAGTACTTC,CSAREELTYEQYF
TRBV12-3/TRBV12-4,TRBJ2-4,-,-,TGTGCCAGCAGTTTAGTCGGTCAGGGTAACAAAAACATTCAGTACTTC,CASSLVGQGNKNIQYF
TRBV20-1,TRBJ1-1,-,-,TGCAGTGCTCTGCAGAGGGACACTGAAGCTTTCTTT,CSALQRDTEAFF